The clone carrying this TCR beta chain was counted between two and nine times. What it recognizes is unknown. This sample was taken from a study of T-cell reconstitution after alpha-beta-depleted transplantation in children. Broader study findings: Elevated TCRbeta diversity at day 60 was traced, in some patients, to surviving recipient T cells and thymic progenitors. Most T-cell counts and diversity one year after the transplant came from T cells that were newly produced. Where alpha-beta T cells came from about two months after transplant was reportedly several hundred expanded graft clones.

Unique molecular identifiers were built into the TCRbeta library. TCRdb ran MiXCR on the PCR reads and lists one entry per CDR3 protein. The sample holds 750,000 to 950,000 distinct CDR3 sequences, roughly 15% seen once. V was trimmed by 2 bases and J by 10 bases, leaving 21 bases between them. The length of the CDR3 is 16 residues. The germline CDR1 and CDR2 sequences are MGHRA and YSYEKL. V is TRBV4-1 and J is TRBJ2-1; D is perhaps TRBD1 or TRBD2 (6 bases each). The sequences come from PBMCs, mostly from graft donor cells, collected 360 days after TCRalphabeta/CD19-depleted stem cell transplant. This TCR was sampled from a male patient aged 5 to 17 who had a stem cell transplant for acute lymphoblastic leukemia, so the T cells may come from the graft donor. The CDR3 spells CASSQPPGAGGGEQFF. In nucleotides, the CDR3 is TGCGCCAGCAGCCAACCTCCGGGAGCCGGAGGGGGAGAGCAGTTCTTC.